The 29 T cell receptor beta chains listed next were all sequenced from one sample in a study of chemoradiotherapy in HPV16-positive cancers. Sequencing was performed with immunoSEQ multiplex PCR; in TCRdb, only in-frame clones are kept and a portion is missing. The repertoire includes 7,300 or so clones, roughly 80% of them detected once, and almost 3% sits in the top ten. This specimen was blood, taken from a patient who underwent chemoradiotherapy. Receptor source: a human donor with HPV-associated anogenital cancer.

The chain couples TRBV7-3 to TRBJ2-1; 10 bases align to TRBD2. The junction had 10 bases not matched to a gene; V was cut back by 5 bases and J by 6 bases. The germline V gene has CDR1 SGHTA and CDR2 FQGTGA. The CDR3 runs to 16 residues. CDR3 coding DNA: TGTGCCAGCAGCCCCATATCAGCGGGGGGGCCCAATGAGCAGTTCTTC. Its translation: CASSPISAGGPNEQFF.

V is TRBV7-9 and J is TRBJ1-5, with 10 bases identical to TRBD1. The V gene end was trimmed by 4 bases and the J gene end by 6 bases; junction bases not matched to a gene: 12. The CDR3 length is 17 residues. Germline V CDR1 and CDR2: SEHNR, FQNEAQ (reference sequence). DNA of the CDR3: TGTGCCAGCAGCTCGGGGACAGGGGTGGTAGGCTTTCAGCCCCAGCATTTT. This codes for CASSSGTGVVGFQPQHF. The variable domain in full, completed from reference TRBV7-9 and TRBJ1-5, reads DTGVSQNPRHKITKRGQNVTFRCDPISEHNRLYWYRQTLGQGPEFLTYFQNEAQLEKSRLLSDRFSAERPKGSFSTLEIQRTEQGDSAMYLCASSSGTGVVGFQPQHFGDGTRLSIL.

The chain employs TRBV19 and TRBJ1-2; D is ambiguous. Per germline, CDR1 LNHDA and CDR2 SQIVND (reference sequence). The CDR3 length is 12 residues. The V end lost 6 bases, the J end lost 8 bases, and 13 bases lay between the germline ends. The CDR3 region has the DNA TGTGCCAGTAGCAACTGGGCGATCGGCTACACCTTC. It translates to CASSNWAIGYTF.

The chain has TRBV2 and TRBJ1-2; 7 bases are a match to TRBD1. The length of the CDR3 is 14 residues. V lost 1 base and J lost 5; bases outside the gene matches: 4. CDR1 and CDR2 from the germline V gene are SNHLY and FYNNEI. DNA for the CDR3: TGTGCCAGCAGTGAAGACAGGGGAGTGTATGGCTACACCTTC. Translation: CASSEDRGVYGYTF.

The chain has TRBV29-1 and TRBJ1-1, with no clear D. Trimming shortened V by 5 bases and J by 11 bases, and 18 bases separated the two germline ends. The CDR3 consists of 12 residues. CDR1 is SQVTM, CDR2 ANQGSEA, per germline. The CDR3 region has the DNA TGCAGCGTTCAAGCAACGGCCGGGGTGGCTTTCTTT. Residues: CSVQATAGVAFF.

The chain couples TRBV7-6 to TRBJ1-2; D is unclear. Germline lookup yields CDR1 SGHVS and CDR2 FNYEAQ. CDR3 length: 13 amino acids. V lost 4 bases to trimming and J lost 4 bases, with 10 bases between them. The CDR3, as DNA: TGTGCCAGCAGCTCCGGACGGGGCTATGGCTACACCTTC. Translation gives CASSSGRGYGYTF.

This clone has just one count. The rearrangement uses TRBV10-1 and TRBJ2-7; 9 positions agree with TRBD1. This CDR3 spans 17 amino acids. The J segment lost 5 bases and the V segment lost 2 bases, leaving 13 bases of the junction unmatched. The germline V gene has CDR1 WNHNN and CDR2 SYGVQD (reference sequence). CDR3 bases: TGCGCCAGCAGTGAGGGGGGGACAGGGATGTTCTCTGACGAGCAGTACTTC. It codes for CASSEGGTGMFSDEQYF.

The chain uses TRBV5-1 and TRBJ2-1; the D is unclear. This CDR3 comprises 9 residues. Trimming shortened V by 2 bases and J by 15 bases, and 6 bases separated the two germline ends. Germline V lookup: CDR1 SGHRS, CDR2 YFSETQ. The CDR3 loop reads CASSFLWFF. In nucleotides, the CDR3 is TGCGCCAGCAGCTTTTTATGGTTCTTC.

The rearrangement uses TRBV9 and TRBJ2-5, with D perhaps TRBD1 (5 bases). This CDR3 has 14 amino acids. Trimming took off 0 bases at V and 3 bases at J, with 9 bases between the two ends. Germline V gene data show CDR1 as SGDLS and CDR2 as YYNGEE. CDR3 DNA: TGTGCCAGCAGCGTAGACAGGAGAGAAGAGACCCAGTACTTC. Its protein is CASSVDRREETQYF.

Comments on this clone: Sequence at one end of the junction differs from germline and may be a read error. The chain joins TRBV12-5 to TRBJ2-7; perhaps TRBD1 as D (6 bases). Germline V gene data show CDR1 as LGHNT and CDR2 as FRNRAP. CDR3 size: 16 residues. CDR3 region: CASVLRTGTLTYEQYF. The DNA of the CDR3 is TGTGCTAGTGTTTTGCGCACAGGGACCCTCACCTACGAGCAGTACTTC.

J is TRBJ1-1 and V is TRBV19; D not certain. Germline CDR1 LNHDA, CDR2 SQIVND (reference sequence). CDR3 length: 15 amino acids. The V end lost 3 bases, the J end lost 5 bases, and 16 bases lay between the germline ends. CDR3 protein: CASSMAAAGNTEAFF. Here the CDR3 DNA reads TGTGCCAGTAGTATGGCAGCTGCGGGAAATACTGAAGCTTTCTTT.

In its sample, this clone was seen a few times. V usage is TRBV5-4 and J usage is TRBJ2-2; TRBD2 might be the D (6 bases). The CDR3 contains 13 residues. CDR1 is SGHNT, CDR2 YYREEE, per germline (reference sequence). V dropped 6 bases and J dropped 1 base, with 7 bases sitting between them. CDR3 sequence (DNA): TGTGCCAGCATCGGGGGGAACACCGGGGAGCTGTTTTTT. It yields the protein CASIGGNTGELFF.

The V and J genes are TRBV5-6 and TRBJ2-7; 10 bases agree with TRBD2. Per germline, CDR1 SGHDT and CDR2 YYEEEE. This CDR3 spans 18 amino acids. With V trimmed by 4 bases and J by 0 bases, 13 bases remained unmatched. The CDR3: CASSPGLAVPGASYEQYF. CDR3 nucleotide sequence: TGTGCCAGCAGCCCTGGACTAGCGGTCCCTGGGGCCTCCTACGAGCAGTACTTC.

This chain joins TRBV25-1 and TRBJ2-7; D tentatively reads TRBD1 or TRBD2 (6 bases each). The CDR3 contains 15 residues. V was clipped by 5 bases and J by 0 bases, with 14 bases between them. The germline V gene encodes CDR1 MGHDK and CDR2 SYGVNS. The CDR3 region is CASSKGGSSSYEQYF. CDR3 in DNA: TGTGCCAGCAGTAAGGGGGGTTCCAGCTCCTACGAGCAGTACTTC.

The V gene is TRBV5-1, the J gene TRBJ2-2, with D perhaps assigned TRBD1 or TRBD2 (6 bases each). The CDR3 totals 17 residues. Per the germline V gene, CDR1 is SGHRS and CDR2 is YFSETQ. The V and J ends lost 1 base and 7 bases respectively, with 20 bases between them. The CDR3 loop is CASSLLTGRRAGGELFF. DNA for the CDR3: TGCGCCAGCAGCTTGCTCACAGGGAGGCGGGCAGGCGGGGAGCTGTTTTTT.

This chain connects TRBV7-2 to TRBJ1-6; D is undetermined. From germline, CDR1 is SGHTA and CDR2 FQGNSA. V lost 5 bases, J lost 7 bases, and 6 bases lay in between. The CDR3 has 12 amino acids. CDR3 region: CASSDRNSPLHF. The CDR3 DNA follows: TGTGCCAGCAGCGATAGGAATTCACCCCTCCACTTT.

This sequence joins TRBV5-1 and TRBJ2-5; 9 nucleotides line up with TRBD2. Per the germline V gene, CDR1 is SGHRS and CDR2 is YFSETQ. The CDR3 sequence is 15 residues long. V gave up 4 bases and J gave up 4 bases; unmatched junction bases: 8. CDR3 amino acids: CASSTRLAGLETQYF. The CDR3 DNA reads TGCGCCAGCAGCACCCGGCTAGCGGGGTTAGAGACCCAGTACTTC.

CDR3 in amino acids: CASRPDGHQPQHF. The CDR3 DNA is TGTGCCAGCAGACCGGACGGGCATCAGCCCCAGCATTTT. The rearrangement joins TRBV7-2 to TRBJ1-5; no firm D call. Per germline, CDR1 SGHTA and CDR2 FQGNSA. Trimming removed 6 bases at V and 5 bases at J, with 11 bases between. The CDR3 has 13 amino acids.

The chain employs TRBV28 and TRBJ1-4, with TRBD1 identical over 8 bases. Unmatched junction bases numbered 5, after V lost 6 bases and J lost 8 bases. Germline lookup yields CDR1 MDHEN and CDR2 SYDVKM. The CDR3 has 13 amino acids. In DNA, the CDR3 is TGTGCCAGCAGGGAGGGACAGGAAGAAAAACTGTTTTTT. It is translated as CASREGQEEKLFF. The full variable domain, rest sourced from reference TRBV28 and TRBJ1-4, is DVKVTQSSRYLVKRTGEKVFLECVQDMDHENMFWYRQDPGLGLRLIYFSYDVKMKEKGDIPEGYSVSREKKERFSLILESASTNQTSMYLCASREGQEEKLFFGSGTQLSVL.

The chain combines TRBV25-1 with TRBJ1-2; D uncertain. The CDR3 has 13 residues. Trimming shortened V by 3 bases and J by 1 base, and 6 bases separated the two germline ends. Per germline, CDR1 MGHDK and CDR2 SYGVNS. CDR3 amino acids: CASSDQINYGYTF. The DNA for the CDR3 is TGTGCCAGCAGTGATCAAATTAACTATGGCTACACCTTC.

The V call is TRBV10-3, the J call TRBJ1-1; D is uncertain. Germline V CDR1 and CDR2: ENHRY, SYGVKD. Trimming stripped 2 bases from V and 6 bases from J, with 7 bases between. The CDR3 extends over 12 amino acids. As DNA, the CDR3 is TGTGCCATCAGTGAGAGATTGTCTGAAGCTTTCTTT. This sequence encodes CAISERLSEAFF.

This sequence joins TRBV7-2 and TRBJ2-7; TRBD2 agrees at 7 bases. The CDR3 sequence is 14 residues long. V shed 4 bases, J shed 4 bases, and the junction held 7 bases outside the gene matches. CDR1 is SGHTA, CDR2 FQGNSA, per germline. The CDR3 sequence: CASSSGLYDYEQYF. The CDR3 DNA follows: TGTGCCAGCAGCTCGGGACTATATGATTACGAGCAGTACTTC.

The chain has TRBV18 and TRBJ1-1; D may be TRBD1 (5 bases). Germline V CDR1 and CDR2: KGHSH, LQKENI. The CDR3 is made up of 14 amino acids. V was clipped by 2 bases and J by 1 base, with 8 bases between them. The CDR3 sequence is CASSPSTENTEAFF. The CDR3 DNA reads as TGTGCCAGCTCACCATCGACAGAGAACACTGAAGCTTTCTTT.

The chain combines TRBV18 with TRBJ2-5; TRBD1 might be the D (6 bases). TRBJ2-7 matches the DNA end more closely, so the J call is doubtful. The CDR3 length is 14 residues. In germline, CDR1 is KGHSH, CDR2 LQKENI. The CDR3 bases are TGTGCCAGCTCACCTAACGACAGGTCACACGAGCAGTACTTC. The encoded protein is CASSPNDRSHEQYF.

The rearrangement joins TRBV29-1 to TRBJ2-7, with D unclear. V lost 8 bases and J 4 bases, leaving 12 bases between the germline ends. Germline lookup yields CDR1 SQVTM and CDR2 ANQGSEA. The CDR3 is 11 amino acids. CDR3 DNA: TGCAGCTTCTCGACGGAGTACGAGCAGTACTTC. Its protein is CSFSTEYEQYF.

The chain uses TRBV19 and TRBJ1-5; no clear D gene. Looked up from germline, CDR1 is LNHDA and CDR2 is SQIVND (reference sequence). The V and J ends lost 4 bases and 0 bases respectively, with 13 bases between them. The length of the CDR3 is 16 residues. The CDR3 region has the DNA TGTGCCAGTAGTACAGTAGGAGGGAATAGCAATCAGCCCCAGCATTTT. Residues: CASSTVGGNSNQPQHF.

The chain recombines TRBV7-2 with TRBJ1-4; TRBD1 agrees at 8 bases. The germline CDR1 and CDR2 sequences are SGHTA and FQGNSA. V lost 5 bases to trimming and J lost 3 bases; unmatched junction nucleotides: 2. There are 14 residues in the CDR3. The CDR3 region has the DNA TGTGCCAGCAGCGTGGGACAGGCTAATGAAAAACTGTTTTTT. Translated, it gives CASSVGQANEKLFF.

This rearrangement joins TRBV2 to TRBJ2-1; 13 bases fit TRBD2. The trim removed 7 bases at V and 10 bases at J, leaving 10 bases unmatched. This CDR3 region has 15 residues. The germline V gene encodes CDR1 SNHLY and CDR2 FYNNEI. This chain's CDR3 is CASTPLLAGGEEQFF. The CDR3 coding sequence is TGTGCCAGCACCCCTCTACTAGCGGGGGGGGAGGAGCAGTTCTTC.

The chain recombines TRBV7-6 with TRBJ1-2; D not resolved. Per the germline V gene, CDR1 is SGHVS and CDR2 is FNYEAQ. V dropped 4 bases and J dropped 10 bases, with 13 bases sitting between them. The CDR3 covers 12 residues. In DNA, the CDR3 is TGTGCCAGCAGCTCCTCGGGCTCTCACTACACCTTC. Translating gives CASSSSGSHYTF.